Following are 15 T cell receptor beta chains from one sample sequenced in a study of molecular identifiers for immune sequencing clone quantification (dated by TCRdb to between 2017 and 2018). The library was built by means of PCR. TCRdb records Illumina HiSeq 4000 as the sequencer. TCRdb passed the public sequencing reads through fastp at Q25 and MiXCR, retaining productive beta sequences. All rows with the same CDR3 protein become a single entry with the most common DNA and genes. The sample data list about 300,000 distinct CDR3 sequences, and about a fifth of these were observed just once. Roughly 0.86% of the sample is in the top ten clones. Sequenced sample: naive CD8+ T cells from blood, with Jurkat cell RNA spiked in. This specimen's cell subset or site label, per the study, means: FACS-sorted CD8+CD4-CCR7+CD45RA+ naive T cells. These receptors came from a human donor in good health. Some libraries in this study had Jurkat cell RNA spiked in.

As concerns this clonotype: This may stem from a read error, because a much larger clone lies one nucleotide away. This rearrangement joins TRBV4-3 to TRBJ2-2; tentative D call: TRBD1 (6 bases). The CDR3 totals 16 residues. Germline assignment: CDR1 LGHNA and CDR2 YSLEER. CDR3: CASSQGGPLGAGEQFF. The CDR3 DNA reads TGCGCCAGCAGCCAAGGGGGTCCTCTGGGGGCCGGGGAGCAGTTTTTT.

To note about this clonotype: With a much larger clone just one base away, this may be a read error. The chain carries TRBV4-1 and TRBJ1-5; the D gene is possibly TRBD1 (5 bases). The length of the CDR3 is 15 residues. Per germline, CDR1 MGHRA and CDR2 YSYEKL. With 4 bases removed from V and 5 bases from J, the gap between germline ends came to 15 bases. The CDR3 spells CASSLILGDYQPQHF. The DNA of the CDR3 is TGCGCCAGCAGCCTGATCCTAGGGGACTATCAGCCCCAGCATTTT.

This clonotype was detected ten times or more. CDR3 sequence reads: CSARDHGGGPKNIQYF. CDR3 nucleotide sequence: TGCAGTGCTAGAGATCATGGAGGCGGTCCCAAAAACATTCAGTACTTC. This chain connects TRBV20-1 to TRBJ2-4; tentative D call: TRBD2 (5 bases). CDR3 length: 16 amino acids. Germline assignment: CDR1 DFQATT and CDR2 SNEGSKA (reference sequence). The V and J ends lost 0 bases and 2 bases respectively, with 14 bases between them.

This clonotype has at least ten counts. The rearrangement links TRBV29-1 to TRBJ1-2; 7 bases fit TRBD1. Trimming at V came to 7 bases and at J to 1 base, leaving 3 bases not matched to a gene. The germline V gene encodes CDR1 SQVTM and CDR2 ANQGSEA. CDR3 length equals 12 residues. For the CDR3, the DNA is TGCAGCGGCGGACAGGTTAACTATGGCTACACCTTC. As protein: CSGGQVNYGYTF.

J is TRBJ2-7 and V is TRBV6-2 or TRBV6-3; 9 nucleotides match TRBD2. The germline CDR1 and CDR2 sequences are MNHEY and SVGEGT. The CDR3 is made up of 16 amino acids. With V trimmed by 2 bases and J by 4 bases, 9 bases remained unmatched. The CDR3 DNA sequence: TGTGCCAGCAGTTACGGACAAAGCGGGAGGTCTTACGAGCAGTACTTC. This gives the protein CASSYGQSGRSYEQYF.

In its sample, this clonotype was seen a few times. The V and J genes are TRBV12-3 or TRBV12-4 and TRBJ2-1, with D hard to call. The length of the CDR3 is 14 residues. Trimming left V 7 bases short and J 1 base short, with 11 bases between. CDR3 DNA: TGTGCCAGCACTCGCCTAGGGTCCTACAATGAGCAGTTCTTC. Its translation is CASTRLGSYNEQFF.

Ten or more counts support this clonotype. J is TRBJ1-4 and V is TRBV4-1, with 7 bases fitting TRBD1. CDR3 length equals 15 residues. Looked up from germline, CDR1 is MGHRA and CDR2 is YSYEKL. V lost 3 bases to trimming and J lost 5 bases; unmatched junction nucleotides: 6. The DNA of the CDR3 is TGCGCCAGCAGCCAGGGAACGGGACAGAATGAAAAACTGTTTTTT. Protein: CASSQGTGQNEKLFF.

In its sample, this clonotype was seen many times. This sequence joins TRBV7-2 and TRBJ1-1; D is perhaps TRBD1 (6 bases). The germline gives CDR1 SGHTA, CDR2 FQGNSA. The V and J ends lost 3 bases and 7 bases respectively, with 24 bases between them. CDR3 length: 17 amino acids. The CDR3 DNA follows: TGTGCCAGCAGCTTCTCCCGGGGCCGACCAGGGGATGGTGAAGCTTTCTTT. It is translated as CASSFSRGRPGDGEAFF.

Of note for this clonotype: The conserved phenylalanine or tryptophan normally closing the CDR3 is absent here, so this likely arose from a read error. The CDR3 DNA follows: TGCAGCGTTGTCATGAACACCGGGGAGCTGTTTTCT. Its translation is CSVVMNTGELFS. The chain combines TRBV29-1 with TRBJ2-2; no definite D call. CDR1 and CDR2 (germline): SQVTM, ANQGSEA. Trimming took 4 bases from V and 1 from J, leaving 4 bases between them. The CDR3 runs 12 residues.

This clonotype was found many times. The chain couples TRBV4-1 to TRBJ2-1; D ambiguous. The CDR3 sequence is 12 residues long. The V gene lost 3 bases and the J gene lost 12 bases, with 12 bases spanning the gap. CDR1 is MGHRA and CDR2 is YSYEKL in the germline V gene. Here the CDR3 reads CASSQETWAQFF. In nucleotides, the CDR3 is TGCGCCAGCAGCCAGGAGACTTGGGCGCAGTTCTTC.

This clonotype was recorded many times. This chain links TRBV12-3 or TRBV12-4 with TRBJ1-5; no clear D. The CDR3 length is 13 residues. Trimming took off 7 bases at V and 7 bases at J, with 14 bases between the two ends. CDR3 sequence (DNA): TGTGCCAGCACTCCCATCGTGGGGCAGCCCCAGCATTTT. It yields the protein CASTPIVGQPQHF.

This clonotype has a handful of counts. The chain combines TRBV30 with TRBJ2-3; no reliable D call. Germline CDR1 and CDR2: GTSNPN and SVGIG (reference sequence). This CDR3 is 14 amino acids long. Trimming left V 1 base short and J 4 bases short, with 12 bases between. The CDR3 protein is CAWSETSPADTQYF. The CDR3 coding sequence is TGTGCCTGGAGTGAAACATCCCCCGCAGATACGCAGTATTTT.

This clonotype occurred a few times. The J gene is TRBJ1-1, the V gene TRBV5-5; D possibly corresponds to TRBD1 (6 bases). Between the trimmed V and J ends, which lost 3 bases and 7 bases, there was a span of 13 bases. CDR1 is SGHKS, CDR2 YYEKEE, per germline (reference sequence). The CDR3 loop spans 13 amino acids. The CDR3 loop is CASSWRQAYEAFF. The CDR3 DNA is TGTGCCAGCAGCTGGAGACAGGCCTATGAAGCTTTCTTT.

Comment on this clonotype: Since a much larger clone is just one base distant, this may be a read error. V usage is TRBV20-1 and J usage is TRBJ2-3; weak D call: TRBD2 (6 bases). The CDR3 spans 11 residues. Per the germline V gene, CDR1 is DFQATT and CDR2 is SNEGSKA (reference sequence). The CDR3 here is CSARDSDTQCF. The CDR3 bases are TGCAGTGCAAGGGACTCAGATACGCAGTGTTTT.

V and J are TRBV4-1 and TRBJ2-1; 7 nucleotides align to TRBD1. Trimming at V came to 4 bases and at J to 5 bases, leaving 14 bases not matched to a gene. Germline V gene lookup returns CDR1 MGHRA and CDR2 YSYEKL. This CDR3 comprises 17 residues. The CDR3 bases are TGCGCCAGCAGCCGGTTATTTCGGACAGGTAGAGACAATGAGCAGTTCTTC. Amino acid sequence: CASSRLFRTGRDNEQFF.